This T cell receptor (beta chain) was sequenced in a study of early T cells in non-severe SARS-CoV-2 infection. Whole-study context: The sequenced material was bulk RNA from unsorted whole blood, and its chains were unpaired.

Unique molecular identifiers tagged individual cDNA molecules. TCRdb redid the calling of the 5' RACE reads with MiXCR, one entry per CDR3 protein. The table includes tens of thousands of distinct CDR3 sequences, roughly 13% detected once. Germline V lookup: CDR1 MDHEN, CDR2 SYDVKM. This CDR3 spans 12 amino acids. The V and J ends lost 6 bases and 7 bases respectively, with 13 bases between them. Study results and limitations: Matching results from VDJdb favored anti-spike CD8 responses, leaving private and CD4 specificities undetected.

In this sample, this clonotype turned up many times. Its antigen is undetermined. This receptor was taken from an adult who was a healthcare worker with PCR-confirmed SARS-CoV-2 infection or an uninfected control (not recorded which). The specimen was whole blood. The gene calls are TRBV28 and TRBJ2-7; a possible D gene is TRBD2 (5 bases). The CDR3 DNA sequence: TGTGCCAGCAGCCCGGGGTCCGGGGAGCAGTACTTC. Protein sequence: CASSPGSGEQYF.